This TCR beta chain derives from a study of shared clonotypes between healthy human individuals. The authors distributed each subset's genomic DNA evenly over several immunoSEQ plates. Original data processing: Quality scores were absent from the junction-only immunoSEQ sequences, so filtering differed. Profiling relied on immunoSEQ multiplex PCR, and the TCRdb table lists in-frame clones only, not all of them. V, J and clone size are those of that table, while D and trimming were read from the DNA. The sample has 400,000 to 600,000 clones, nearly 80% seen once. The donors, all of them Caucasian adults, lived in Nashville, Tennessee. This receptor was obtained from a woman in her thirties or forties in good health. Some clones in this sample may be carry-over from other donors' samples. Sequencing used PBMCs.

Written as DNA, the CDR3 is TGTGCCAGCAGCAACCCGGGACAGGGGGTTCAGTTAGGTGAAAAACTGTTTTTT. Translated: CASSNPGQGVQLGEKLFF. The chain combines TRBV7-9 with TRBJ1-4, with 11 bases lining up with TRBD1. J gave up 7 bases and V 5 bases, and 15 bases lay outside the gene matches. In germline, CDR1 is SEHNR, CDR2 FQNEAQ (reference sequence). This CDR3 has 18 residues.